The clone carrying this TCR beta chain appeared a few times. Antigen unknown. Specified time point: patch test 2, 6 weeks after DPC sensitization. The sample's treatment: therapeutic diphenylcyclopropenone sensitization with weekly scalp DPC. Unfractionated whole blood yielded the extracted total RNA. The data were obtained in a study of human T cells and chemical hapten exposure. Study at large: Upper-back patch tests with 0.01% DPC were read at 6 days.

CDR3 length: 14 amino acids. From germline, CDR1 is KGHSH and CDR2 LQKENI. The J segment lost 4 bases and the V segment lost 6 bases, leaving 8 bases of the junction unmatched. Whole-study results and caveats: The study found that DPC sensitization did not change TCRs above 1 in 1000 frequency. There were significantly more large CDR3 similarity clusters among expanded TCRs than among controls.

TCRdb redid the calling of the RACE reads with MiXCR, one entry per CDR3 protein. This sample has fewer than 85,000 distinct CDR3 sequences, with around a tenth found just once. This chain links TRBV18 with TRBJ1-2; 7 bases align to TRBD1. The material sequenced was whole blood, taken in connection with sensitization to the hapten diphenylcyclopropenone (DPC). The clonotype originates from a man between 18 and 35 years old with alopecia areata. Some clones in this sample may be carry-over from other donors' samples. In DNA form, the CDR3 reads TGTGCCAGCTCCCCAGGGGGGGACAGCTATGGCTACACCTTC. Protein product: CASSPGGDSYGYTF.